This T cell receptor beta chain was identified in a study of neurological immune-mediated disorders. Study results and limitations: The study found no CDR3 amino acid sequences shared by expanded clones across subjects, suggesting private repertoires in all groups. Phylogenetic grouping put 18 of 34 multiple sclerosis patients' repertoires into one related-CDR3 cluster, a possible signature.

Whenever a sequencing run was performed, it yielded over 160 million TCR-beta sequences from 15-18 subjects. TCRdb redid the calling of the 5' RACE reads with MiXCR, one entry per CDR3 protein. The data contain tens of thousands of distinct CDR3 sequences, roughly 2% of them singletons. The unsorted libraries were produced from 2 million PBMCs held at -80 C. This CDR3 region has 11 residues. Trimming took 5 bases from V and 8 from J, leaving 9 bases between them. From germline, CDR1 is MNHEY and CDR2 SMNVEV (reference sequence). This clonotype was detected many times. Its matching antigen is unknown. Sequencing used PBMCs. This rearrangement joins TRBV27 to TRBJ1-2, with unresolved D. This receptor was obtained from a woman between 40 and 50 years old with multiple sclerosis. The DNA for the CDR3 is TGTGCCAGCAGTCAAGGGTGGGGCTACACCTTC. It yields the protein CASSQGWGYTF.